Following are 21 T cell receptor beta chains from one sample sequenced in a study of beta chain features in type 1 diabetes. As every portion of the isolated RNA was reverse transcribed, the sequencing read expressed TCRB transcripts. Libraries were prepared by immunoSEQ multiplex PCR; TCRdb keeps only in-frame clonotypes and omits some of them. The sample has 200,000 to 300,000 clones, about 14% seen once. Sequencing used naive CD4+ T cells from blood. These receptors were taken from a woman aged 35 to 49 in good health.

The chain uses TRBV18 and TRBJ2-2; 7 bases match TRBD2. The V gene's germline CDR1 is KGHSH and CDR2 LQKENI. The CDR3 has 15 residues. V dropped 1 base and J dropped 7; count of bases not matched to a gene: 6. CDR3 amino acids: CASSPREGYLGELFF. The DNA for the CDR3 is TGTGCCAGCTCACCACGGGAGGGTTACCTCGGGGAGCTGTTTTTT.

CDR3 sequence (DNA): TGTGCCAGCAGCTTCGAAGCGGGGGGAACCTACAATGAGCAGTTCTTC. It is translated as CASSFEAGGTYNEQFF. This rearrangement joins TRBV7-6 to TRBJ2-1, with 9 bases identical to TRBD2. The J segment lost 2 bases and the V segment lost 3 bases, leaving 5 bases of the junction unmatched. Germline loops: CDR1 SGHVS, CDR2 FNYEAQ. CDR3 size: 16 residues.

This clone has a handful of counts. The chain uses TRBV7-9 and TRBJ1-2, with 7 bases lining up with TRBD1. Unmatched junction bases numbered 6, after V lost 5 bases and J lost 3 bases. This CDR3 is built from 14 residues. Germline loops: CDR1 SEHNR, CDR2 FQNEAQ (reference sequence). The CDR3 loop reads CASSRQGLDYGYTF. In DNA, the CDR3 is TGTGCCAGCAGCAGACAGGGCCTAGACTATGGCTACACCTTC.

In its sample, this clone was seen a few times. V gene TRBV7-2 combines with J gene TRBJ2-7, with 8 bases aligning to TRBD2. The CDR3 covers 13 residues. Looked up from germline, CDR1 is SGHTA and CDR2 is FQGNSA. V trimming: 10 bases; J trimming: 5 bases; junction bases outside the gene matches: 10. The CDR3 sequence is CATARGGDNEQYF. Written as DNA, the CDR3 is TGTGCCACCGCACGGGGGGGGGACAACGAGCAGTACTTC. The full variable domain, with the rest looked up from reference TRBV7-2 and TRBJ2-7, is GAGVSQSPSNKVTEKGKDVELRCDPISGHTALYWYRQSLGQGLEFLIYFQGNSAPDKSGLPSDRFSAERTGGSVSTLTIQRTQQEDSAVYLCATARGGDNEQYFGPGTRLTVT.

A few counts support this clone. The rearrangement links TRBV29-1 to TRBJ2-7, with TRBD1 matching 7 bases. The CDR3 is 14 residues long. V trimming: 6 bases; J trimming: 0 bases; junction bases outside the gene matches: 8. Germline V lookup: CDR1 SQVTM, CDR2 ANQGSEA. CDR3 region: CSVPTGASSYEQYF. The DNA of the CDR3 is TGCAGCGTCCCCACAGGGGCGAGCTCCTACGAGCAGTACTTC.

This clone was observed at least ten times. This chain's CDR3 is CASGLGQINEQFF. Written as DNA, the CDR3 is TGTGCCAGCGGCTTGGGACAGATCAATGAGCAGTTCTTC. V and J are TRBV28 and TRBJ2-1; 7 bases are a match to TRBD1. Trimming took 8 bases from V and 6 from J; bases not matched to a gene: 7. The germline V gene encodes CDR1 MDHEN and CDR2 SYDVKM. The CDR3 runs to 13 residues.

The chain joins TRBV5-1 to TRBJ2-3, with D maybe TRBD1 (6 bases). The CDR3 covers 15 residues. Trimming stripped 2 bases from V and 4 bases from J, with 14 bases between. From germline, CDR1 is SGHRS and CDR2 YFSETQ. This CDR3 reads CASSLAQGASDTQYF. CDR3 nucleotides: TGCGCCAGCAGCTTAGCACAGGGAGCGTCAGATACGCAGTATTTT.

The sample holds a few counts of this clone. The rearrangement joins TRBV2 to TRBJ2-2; D possibly corresponds to TRBD1 (5 bases). The CDR3 contains 15 residues. CDR1 is SNHLY and CDR2 is FYNNEI in the germline V gene. V shed 11 bases and J shed 3 bases, with 19 bases lying between them. CDR3 DNA: TGTGCCGTCACGCCAGGGATCCAGTACACCGGGGAGCTGTTTTTT. Its translation: CAVTPGIQYTGELFF.

This clone has only a few counts. The gene calls are TRBV6-1 and TRBJ2-1; D is perhaps TRBD1 (5 bases). Germline V gene sequence: CDR1 MNHNS, CDR2 SASEGT. This CDR3 spans 13 amino acids. Trimming pared 7 bases from V and 8 bases from J, leaving 15 bases between. This CDR3 is CASTIRDRYEQFF. Here the CDR3 DNA reads TGTGCCAGCACTATCAGGGATAGGTATGAGCAGTTCTTC.

This rearrangement joins TRBV6-5 to TRBJ2-7; 8 bases are shared with TRBD1. The germline gives CDR1 MNHEY, CDR2 SVGAGI. This CDR3 has 13 residues. After removal of 6 bases from V and 6 bases from J, the junction contained 7 bases not matched to a gene. CDR3 sequence: CASRGGQVSEQYF. For the CDR3, the DNA is TGTGCCAGCAGAGGGGGACAGGTCTCCGAGCAGTACTTC.

CDR3 DNA: TGTGCCAGCAGTCAGGAAGGCAGGGCCTATGGCTACACCTTC. It yields the protein CASSQEGRAYGYTF. The gene calls are TRBV9 and TRBJ1-2; weak D call: TRBD1 (5 bases). This CDR3 is built from 14 residues. Trimming stripped 5 bases from V and 4 bases from J, with 15 bases between. Germline V gives CDR1 SGDLS, CDR2 YYNGEE.

V gene TRBV9 combines with J gene TRBJ1-1; a weak D match, TRBD1 (5 bases). This CDR3 region has 14 residues. Germline-derived CDR1 and CDR2 are SGDLS and YYNGEE. Trimming removed 4 bases from V and 1 base from J, with 11 bases in between. The CDR3 DNA follows: TGTGCCAGCAGCACCTACGGGGGGAACACTGAAGCTTTCTTT. It yields the protein CASSTYGGNTEAFF.

This clone has only a few counts. This chain links TRBV5-1 with TRBJ2-7; D ambiguous. Per the germline V gene, CDR1 is SGHRS and CDR2 is YFSETQ. V lost 3 bases, J lost 0 bases, and 10 bases lay in between. The length of the CDR3 is 14 residues. For the CDR3, the DNA is TGCGCCAGCAGCTCCGACTGGAGCTCCTACGAGCAGTACTTC. The encoded protein is CASSSDWSSYEQYF.

V and J are TRBV6-6 and TRBJ2-7, with TRBD2 matching over 8 bases. Germline CDR1 reads MNHNY; CDR2 reads SVGAGI (reference sequence). The CDR3 length is 15 residues. J was trimmed by 0 bases and V by 3 bases; bases with no gene match: 4. CDR3 nucleotides: TGTGCCAGCAGTTATGGGCGGGGGGTCTCCTACGAGCAGTACTTC. Translated, it gives CASSYGRGVSYEQYF.

The chain carries TRBV7-9 and TRBJ1-1; no reliable D call. V was clipped by 8 bases and J by 4 bases, with 11 bases between them. CDR3 length: 12 residues. Germline V gene lookup returns CDR1 SEHNR and CDR2 FQNEAQ (reference sequence). CDR3 sequence (DNA): TGTGCCAGCGCCCTCGGTGCCACTGAAGCTTTCTTT. Its translation: CASALGATEAFF. The full variable domain, rest sourced from reference TRBV7-9 and TRBJ1-1, is DTGVSQNPRHKITKRGQNVTFRCDPISEHNRLYWYRQTLGQGPEFLTYFQNEAQLEKSRLLSDRFSAERPKGSFSTLEIQRTEQGDSAMYLCASALGATEAFFGQGTRLTVV.

This clone was seen a few times. The gene calls are TRBV10-3 and TRBJ2-1, with 8 bases matching TRBD2. Unmatched junction bases numbered 8, after V lost 8 bases and J lost 5 bases. Per germline, CDR1 ENHRY and CDR2 SYGVKD. CDR3 size: 14 residues. DNA for the CDR3: TGTGCCATCGCCGCGGGGGGATCCAACAATGAGCAGTTCTTC. Its protein is CAIAAGGSNNEQFF.

The chain carries TRBV7-2 and TRBJ2-3; maybe TRBD2 (5 bases). Germline V gives CDR1 SGHTA, CDR2 FQGNSA. CDR3 length: 16 amino acids. Trimming stripped 5 bases from V and 0 bases from J, with 15 bases between. CDR3 amino acids: CASSKWGRTSTDTQYF. The DNA of the CDR3 is TGTGCCAGCAGCAAATGGGGAAGGACTAGCACAGATACGCAGTATTTT.

In its sample, this clone was seen a few times. V usage is TRBV18 and J usage is TRBJ2-2; no definite D call. The CDR3 has 15 amino acids. Trimming stripped 2 bases from V and 0 bases from J, with 7 bases between. The germline CDR1 and CDR2 sequences are KGHSH and LQKENI. The CDR3 reads CASSPSSANTGELFF. The CDR3 DNA reads as TGTGCCAGCTCACCATCTTCTGCGAACACCGGGGAGCTGTTTTTT.

CDR3 coding DNA: TGCGCCAGCAGCCTTATGGCGGGGGTCTCCTACAATGAGCAGTTCTTC. Encoded protein: CASSLMAGVSYNEQFF. The genes are TRBV5-1 and TRBJ2-1; 7 bases match TRBD2. V lost 4 bases, J lost 0 bases, and 7 bases stayed unmatched. Germline CDR1 is SGHRS and CDR2 is YFSETQ. The CDR3 consists of 16 residues.

The chain combines TRBV10-1 with TRBJ1-4; possibly TRBD1 for D (6 bases). V lost 3 bases and J lost 2, with 7 bases in between. CDR1 WNHNN and CDR2 SYGVQD come from the germline V gene (reference sequence). The CDR3 consists of 14 residues. The DNA of the CDR3 is TGCGCCAGCAGTGATGGGGGCACTAATGAAAAACTGTTTTTT. It encodes CASSDGGTNEKLFF.

This rearrangement joins TRBV15 to TRBJ1-5; D ambiguous. The length of the CDR3 is 12 residues. The germline CDR1 and CDR2 sequences are LNHNV and YYDKDF (reference sequence). The V end was cut by 2 bases, the J end by 5 bases, with 4 bases between. The CDR3 DNA follows: TGTGCCACCAGCAGATTAGATCAGCCCCAGCATTTT. This translates into CATSRLDQPQHF.